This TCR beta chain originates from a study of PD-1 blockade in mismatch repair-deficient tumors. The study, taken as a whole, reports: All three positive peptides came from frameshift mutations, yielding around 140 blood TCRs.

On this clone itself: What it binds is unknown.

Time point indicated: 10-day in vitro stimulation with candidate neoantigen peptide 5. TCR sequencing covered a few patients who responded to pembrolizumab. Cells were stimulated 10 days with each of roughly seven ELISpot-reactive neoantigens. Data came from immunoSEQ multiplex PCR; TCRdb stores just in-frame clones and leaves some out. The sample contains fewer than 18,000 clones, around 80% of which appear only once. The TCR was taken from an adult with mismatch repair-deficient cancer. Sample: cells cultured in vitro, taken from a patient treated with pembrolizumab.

The CDR3 is CASSLSQDRDRSSYEQYF. In DNA form, the CDR3 reads TGCGCCAGCAGCTTGAGTCAGGACCGGGACCGCAGCTCCTACGAGCAGTACTTC. The chain links TRBV5-1 to TRBJ2-5, with D perhaps assigned TRBD1 or TRBD2 (5 bases each). The closer fit of TRBJ2-7 to the DNA end suggests the J call may be wrong. Germline lookup yields CDR1 SGHRS and CDR2 YFSETQ. The CDR3 is made up of 18 amino acids.